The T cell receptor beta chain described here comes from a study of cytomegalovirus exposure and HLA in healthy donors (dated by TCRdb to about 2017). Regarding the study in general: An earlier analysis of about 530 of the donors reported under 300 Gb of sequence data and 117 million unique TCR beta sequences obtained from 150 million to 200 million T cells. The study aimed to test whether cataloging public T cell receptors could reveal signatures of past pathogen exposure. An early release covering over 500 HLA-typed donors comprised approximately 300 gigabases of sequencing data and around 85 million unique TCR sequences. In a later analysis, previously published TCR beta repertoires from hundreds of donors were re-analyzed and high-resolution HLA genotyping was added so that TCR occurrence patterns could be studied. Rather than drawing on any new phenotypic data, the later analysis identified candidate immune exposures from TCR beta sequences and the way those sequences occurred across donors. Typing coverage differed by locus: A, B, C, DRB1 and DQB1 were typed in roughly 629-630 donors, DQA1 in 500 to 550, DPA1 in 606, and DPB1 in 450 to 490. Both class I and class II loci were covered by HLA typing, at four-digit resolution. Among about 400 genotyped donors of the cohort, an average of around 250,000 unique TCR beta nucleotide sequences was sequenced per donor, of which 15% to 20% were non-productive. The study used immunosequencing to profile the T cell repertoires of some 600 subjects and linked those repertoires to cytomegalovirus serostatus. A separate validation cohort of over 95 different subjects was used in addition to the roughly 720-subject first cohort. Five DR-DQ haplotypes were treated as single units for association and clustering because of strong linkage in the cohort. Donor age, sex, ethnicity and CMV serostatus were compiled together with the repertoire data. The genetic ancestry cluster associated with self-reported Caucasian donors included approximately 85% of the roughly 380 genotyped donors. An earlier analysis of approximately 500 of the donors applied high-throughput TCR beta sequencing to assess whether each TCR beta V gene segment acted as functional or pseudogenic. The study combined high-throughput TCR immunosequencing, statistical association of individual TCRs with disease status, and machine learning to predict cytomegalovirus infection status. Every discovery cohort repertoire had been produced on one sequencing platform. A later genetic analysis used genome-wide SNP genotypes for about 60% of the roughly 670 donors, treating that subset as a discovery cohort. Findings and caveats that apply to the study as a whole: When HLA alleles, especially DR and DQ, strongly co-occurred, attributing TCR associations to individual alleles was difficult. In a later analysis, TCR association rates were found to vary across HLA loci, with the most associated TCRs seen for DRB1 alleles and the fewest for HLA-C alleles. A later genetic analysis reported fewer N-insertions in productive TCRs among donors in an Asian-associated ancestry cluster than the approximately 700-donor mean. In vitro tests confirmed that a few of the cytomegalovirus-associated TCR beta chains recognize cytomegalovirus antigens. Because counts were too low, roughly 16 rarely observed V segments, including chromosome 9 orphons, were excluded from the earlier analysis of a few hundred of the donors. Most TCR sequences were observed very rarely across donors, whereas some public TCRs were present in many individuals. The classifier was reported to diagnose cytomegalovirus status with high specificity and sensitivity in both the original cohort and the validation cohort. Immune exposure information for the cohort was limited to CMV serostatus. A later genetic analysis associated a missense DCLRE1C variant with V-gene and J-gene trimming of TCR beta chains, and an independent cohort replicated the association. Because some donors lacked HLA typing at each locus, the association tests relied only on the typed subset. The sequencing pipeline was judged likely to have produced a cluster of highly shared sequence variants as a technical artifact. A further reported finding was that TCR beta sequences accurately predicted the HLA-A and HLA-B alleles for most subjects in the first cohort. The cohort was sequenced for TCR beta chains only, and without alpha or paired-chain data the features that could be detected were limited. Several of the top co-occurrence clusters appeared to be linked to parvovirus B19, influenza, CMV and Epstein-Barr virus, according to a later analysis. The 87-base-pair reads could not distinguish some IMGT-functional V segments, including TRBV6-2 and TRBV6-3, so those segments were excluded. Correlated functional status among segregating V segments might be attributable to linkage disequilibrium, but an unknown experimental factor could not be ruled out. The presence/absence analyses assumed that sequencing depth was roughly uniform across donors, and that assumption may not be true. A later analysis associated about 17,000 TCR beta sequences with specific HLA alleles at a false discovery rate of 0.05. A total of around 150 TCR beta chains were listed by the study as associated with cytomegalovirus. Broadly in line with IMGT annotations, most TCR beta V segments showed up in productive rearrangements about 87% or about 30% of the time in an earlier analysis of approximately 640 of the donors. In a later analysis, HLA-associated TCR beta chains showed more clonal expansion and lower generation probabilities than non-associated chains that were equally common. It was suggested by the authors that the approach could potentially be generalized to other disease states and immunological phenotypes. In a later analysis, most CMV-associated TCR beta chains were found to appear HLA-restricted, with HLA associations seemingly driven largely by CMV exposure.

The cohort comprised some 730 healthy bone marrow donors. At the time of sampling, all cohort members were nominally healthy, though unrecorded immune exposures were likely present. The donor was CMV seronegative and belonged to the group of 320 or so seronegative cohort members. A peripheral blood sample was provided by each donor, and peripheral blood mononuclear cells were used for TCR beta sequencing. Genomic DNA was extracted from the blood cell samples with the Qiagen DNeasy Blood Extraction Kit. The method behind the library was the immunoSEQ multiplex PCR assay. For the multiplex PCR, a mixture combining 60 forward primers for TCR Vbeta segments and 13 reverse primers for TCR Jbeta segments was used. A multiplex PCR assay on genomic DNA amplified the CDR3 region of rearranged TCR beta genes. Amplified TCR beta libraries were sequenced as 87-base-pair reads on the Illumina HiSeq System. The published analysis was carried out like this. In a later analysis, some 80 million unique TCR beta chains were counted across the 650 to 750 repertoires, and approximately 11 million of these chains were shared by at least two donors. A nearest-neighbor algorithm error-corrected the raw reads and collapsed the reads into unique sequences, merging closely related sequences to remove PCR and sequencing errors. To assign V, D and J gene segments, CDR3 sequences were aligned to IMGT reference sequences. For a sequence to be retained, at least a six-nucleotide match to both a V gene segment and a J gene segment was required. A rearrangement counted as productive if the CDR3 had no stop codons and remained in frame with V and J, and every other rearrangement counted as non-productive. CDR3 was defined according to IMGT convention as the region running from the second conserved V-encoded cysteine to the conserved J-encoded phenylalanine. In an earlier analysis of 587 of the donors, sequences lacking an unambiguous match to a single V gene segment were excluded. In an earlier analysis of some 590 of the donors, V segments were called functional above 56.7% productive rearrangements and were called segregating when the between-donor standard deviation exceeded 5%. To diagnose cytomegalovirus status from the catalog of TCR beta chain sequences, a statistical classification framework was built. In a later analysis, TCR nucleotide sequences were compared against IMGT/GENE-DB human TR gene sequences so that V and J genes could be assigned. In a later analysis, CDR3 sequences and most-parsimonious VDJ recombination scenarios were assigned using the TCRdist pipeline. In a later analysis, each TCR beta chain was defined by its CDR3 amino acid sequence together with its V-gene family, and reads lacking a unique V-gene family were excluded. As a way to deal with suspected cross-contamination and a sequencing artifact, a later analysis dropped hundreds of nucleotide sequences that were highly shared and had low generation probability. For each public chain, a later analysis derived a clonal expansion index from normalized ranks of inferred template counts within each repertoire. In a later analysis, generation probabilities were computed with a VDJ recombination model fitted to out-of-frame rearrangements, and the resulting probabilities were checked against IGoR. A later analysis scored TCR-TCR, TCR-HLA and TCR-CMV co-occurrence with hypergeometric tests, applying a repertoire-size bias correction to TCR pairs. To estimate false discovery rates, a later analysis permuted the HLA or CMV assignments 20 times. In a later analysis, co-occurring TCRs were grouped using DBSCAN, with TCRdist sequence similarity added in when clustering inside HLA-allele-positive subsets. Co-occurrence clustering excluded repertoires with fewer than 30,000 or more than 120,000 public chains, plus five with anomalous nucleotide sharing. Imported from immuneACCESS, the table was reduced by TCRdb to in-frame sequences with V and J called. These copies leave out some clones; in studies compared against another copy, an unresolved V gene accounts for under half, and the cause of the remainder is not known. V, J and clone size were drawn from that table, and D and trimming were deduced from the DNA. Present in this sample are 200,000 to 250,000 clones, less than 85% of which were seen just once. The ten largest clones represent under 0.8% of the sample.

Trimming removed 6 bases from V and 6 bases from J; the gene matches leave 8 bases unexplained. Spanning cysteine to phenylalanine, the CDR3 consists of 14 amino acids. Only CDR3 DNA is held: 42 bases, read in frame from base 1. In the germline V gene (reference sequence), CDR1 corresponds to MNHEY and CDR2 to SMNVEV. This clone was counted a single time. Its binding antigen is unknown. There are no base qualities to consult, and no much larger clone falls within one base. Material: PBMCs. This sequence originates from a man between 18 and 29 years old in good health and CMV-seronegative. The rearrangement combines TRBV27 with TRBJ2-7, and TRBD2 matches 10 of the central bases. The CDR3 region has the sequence CASSPTSGRGEQYF. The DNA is TGTGCCAGCAGCCCTACAAGCGGGAGGGGCGAGCAGTACTTC.